A single sample gave rise to the 10 T cell receptor beta chains below, sequenced in a study of CD8+ T cells in alopecia areata. Reverse transcribed after extraction, RNA yielded cDNA as the sequencing template. The assay was immunoSEQ multiplex PCR, and TCRdb's table has in-frame clones only and misses some. The sample has about 180,000 clones, roughly 50% seen once; the top ten hold 10% to 14%. Noted treatment: oral pan-JAK inhibitor, 5-10 mg twice daily. Specimen: CD8+ T cells sorted from blood, collected at week 24, from a patient treated with tofacitinib. Source of these receptors: a human donor with alopecia areata.

This clone was seen only a few times. CDR3 protein: CASAQSLSGETQYF. CDR3 in DNA: TGTGCTAGTGCCCAAAGCCTCTCGGGGGAGACCCAGTACTTC. The chain combines TRBV12-5 with TRBJ2-5, with a possible D match to TRBD2 (5 bases). Germline CDR1 LGHNT, CDR2 FRNRAP. The V end lost 7 bases, the J end lost 5 bases, and 17 bases lay between the germline ends. CDR3 length: 14 amino acids.

This clone was recorded only once. The chain has TRBV2 and TRBJ2-3, with a weak D call TRBD2 (6 bases). The CDR3 totals 16 residues. Germline CDR1 SNHLY, CDR2 FYNNEI. V dropped 6 bases and J dropped 1 base, with 17 bases sitting between them. CDR3 loop: CASSGDSLAGTDTQYF. CDR3 coding DNA: TGTGCCAGCAGCGGGGACTCCCTGGCCGGCACAGATACGCAGTATTTT.

The sample holds a few counts of this clone. The chain carries TRBV19 and TRBJ2-5; TRBD1 aligns across 7 bases. J gave up 4 bases and V 4 bases, and 3 bases lay outside the gene matches. There are 13 residues in the CDR3. Germline V gene lookup returns CDR1 LNHDA and CDR2 SQIVND (reference sequence). CDR3 loop: CASSTRTGETQYF. The CDR3 DNA sequence: TGTGCCAGTAGTACGAGGACAGGAGAGACCCAGTACTTC.

The chain uses TRBV6-6 and TRBJ2-4, with D uncertain. The V gene's germline CDR1 is MNHNY and CDR2 SVGAGI (reference sequence). Trimming cost V 7 bases and J 8 bases, with 12 bases left between them. This CDR3 contains 12 residues. The CDR3 loop reads CASTHGWDIQYF. The CDR3 DNA sequence: TGTGCCAGCACCCACGGGTGGGACATTCAGTACTTC.

This clone was counted between two and nine times. The chain uses TRBV10-3 and TRBJ2-7, with D perhaps matching TRBD1 or TRBD2 (5 bases each). V was clipped by 10 bases and J by 1 base, with 14 bases between them. The germline CDR1 and CDR2 sequences are ENHRY and SYGVKD. CDR3 length equals 13 residues. The CDR3 loop reads CATLDTGSYEQYF. CDR3 bases: TGTGCCACCCTGGACACGGGATCCTACGAGCAGTACTTC.

CDR3 nucleotide sequence: TGTGCCAGCAGCCCCAGGGGGGCCATCGAGACCCAGTACTTC. This codes for CASSPRGAIETQYF. This chain uses TRBV6-5 with TRBJ2-5; maybe TRBD1 (7 bases). The CDR3 covers 14 residues. Between the trimmed V and J ends, which lost 6 bases and 5 bases, there was a span of 16 bases. Germline V CDR1 and CDR2: MNHEY, SVGAGI.

The rearrangement joins TRBV5-6 to TRBJ2-7, with TRBD1 matching 7 bases. The CDR3 has 14 residues. Trimming took 3 bases from V and 2 from J; bases not matched to a gene: 5. Germline values: CDR1 SGHDT, CDR2 YYEEEE. The CDR3 region is CASSSGTVTYEQYF. CDR3 DNA: TGTGCCAGCAGCTCCGGGACAGTCACCTACGAGCAGTACTTC. Based on the CDR3 plus reference TRBV5-6 and TRBJ2-7, the full variable domain is DAGVTQSPTHLIKTRGQQVTLRCSPKSGHDTVSWYQQALGQGPQFIFQYYEEEERQRGNFPDRFSGHQFPNYSSELNVNALLLGDSALYLCASSSGTVTYEQYFGPGTRLTVT.

The chain uses TRBV27 and TRBJ1-1; the D gene is possibly TRBD1 (5 bases). V was cut by 3 bases and J by 8 bases, with 16 bases left in between. CDR3 length: 14 amino acids. From germline, CDR1 is MNHEY and CDR2 SMNVEV (reference sequence). CDR3 in amino acids: CASSFAGSGEEAFF. DNA for the CDR3: TGTGCCAGCAGTTTTGCTGGTTCGGGGGAAGAAGCTTTCTTT.

The V and J genes are TRBV7-8 and TRBJ2-1; D gene uncertain. The V gene's germline CDR1 is SGHVS and CDR2 FQNEAQ. The CDR3 length is 13 residues. Trimming left V 1 base short and J 5 bases short, with 6 bases between. The CDR3 spells CASSLGNHNEQFF. In DNA, the CDR3 is TGTGCCAGCAGCTTAGGGAACCACAATGAGCAGTTCTTC.

This clone was detected many times. The V gene is TRBV15, the J gene TRBJ1-2, with TRBD1 identical over 7 bases. Germline trimming cut 0 bases from V and 3 bases from J; bases unmatched to any gene: 4. Germline V lookup: CDR1 LNHNV, CDR2 YYDKDF (reference sequence). The CDR3 consists of 15 residues. CDR3 coding DNA: TGTGCCACCAGCAGAGACAGGGGGATCGACTATGGCTACACCTTC. Translation: CATSRDRGIDYGYTF.